This T cell receptor beta chain was identified in a study of response to subunit inactivated influenza vaccine. Study outcomes and limitations: Authors suggested each seasonal influenza vaccination recruits few new T cells.

This clonotype has a handful of counts. No antigen is known for it. TCRdb recomputed calls from the RT-PCR reads with MiXCR, one row per CDR3 protein. The data hold about 650,000 distinct CDR3 sequences, with around 13% observed a single time. The V and J ends lost 9 bases and 0 bases respectively, with 20 bases between them. The CDR3 runs to 17 residues. The V gene's germline CDR1 is SGHVS and CDR2 FNYEAQ. This chain uses TRBV7-6 with TRBJ2-2; a possible D gene is TRBD2 (6 bases). The sequencing here drew on PBMCs from blood, taken 14 to 15 days before vaccination. The clonotype comes from a man aged 50 to 59 who received an inactivated influenza vaccine. The CDR3 nucleotides are TGTGCCAGGACCGGGACTCTACGAAATGCGAACACCGGGGAGCTGTTTTTT. Translated: CARTGTLRNANTGELFF.